This is a list of T cell receptor beta chains from one sample in a study of monozygotic twins with inflammatory bowel disease. With the 5' RACE reads reprocessed, TCRdb shows one record per CDR3 protein and no DNA. This sample's clone table lists 400,000 or so distinct CDR3 sequences. Material for sequencing was blood. The receptor source for this set is a human donor with ulcerative colitis or Crohn's disease, or a healthy co-twin of an affected twin (not recorded which). Each CDR3 is given with its conserved first and last residue.

j_call: TRBJ2-1; v_call: TRBV7-3; cdr3_aa: CASSLPGTGVNEQFF
j_call: TRBJ2-1; v_call: TRBV28; cdr3_aa: CASSLGGVEVNEQFF
j_call: TRBJ2-3; v_call: TRBV10-3; cdr3_aa: CAISSGTGDTQYF
j_call: TRBJ2-7; v_call: TRBV29-1; cdr3_aa: CSVVVSYEQYF
j_call: TRBJ1-1; v_call: TRBV29-1; cdr3_aa: CSVKTVFNTEAFF
j_call: TRBJ2-5; v_call: TRBV5-1; cdr3_aa: CASRFGAGAPGETQYF
j_call: TRBJ2-5; v_call: TRBV6-5; cdr3_aa: CASSYNPGQQETQYF
j_call: TRBJ2-1; v_call: TRBV20-1; cdr3_aa: CSSEGIGEQFF
j_call: TRBJ2-1; v_call: TRBV5-6; cdr3_aa: CASSFSGSPKHNEQFF
j_call: TRBJ2-3; v_call: TRBV7-9; cdr3_aa: CASSRSGEDTQYF
j_call: TRBJ2-7; v_call: TRBV5-1; cdr3_aa: CASSLGPEDEQYF
j_call: TRBJ1-1; v_call: TRBV6-1; cdr3_aa: CASSGYRGAYTEAFF
j_call: TRBJ2-7; v_call: TRBV19; cdr3_aa: CASTDYYAGEQYF
j_call: TRBJ1-3; v_call: TRBV7-2; cdr3_aa: CASSSRTGFSGNTIYF
j_call: TRBJ2-3; v_call: TRBV19; cdr3_aa: CASRGGAGYADTQYF